This is a list of T cell receptor beta chains from one sample in a study of cytomegalovirus exposure and HLA in healthy donors. Clones were read by immunoSEQ multiplex PCR, and TCRdb kept only the in-frame ones, dropping some. The sample lists tens of thousands of clones; 77% were seen once. The sample taken for sequencing was PBMCs. These receptors were obtained from a man aged 45 to 65 in good health and CMV-seropositive. Both conserved end residues are part of each CDR3. A D gene is named only where the DNA matches it firmly. A clone size is listed for some rows: how often the clone was seen (once, few, many), or a class if it is expanded.

d_call	clone_size	j_call	v_call	cdr3_aa	cdr3_nt
-	few	TRBJ2-5	TRBV6-5	CAISESDFQETQYF	TGTGCCATCAGTGAGTCCGACTTCCAAGAGACCCAGTACTTC
-	few	TRBJ2-1	TRBV19	CASKDGNNEQFF	TGTGCCAGTAAAGACGGGAACAATGAGCAGTTCTTC
TRBD2	-	TRBJ2-7	TRBV7-6	CASSSSGRGNLYEQYF	TGTGCCAGCAGCTCCAGCGGGAGGGGGAACCTCTACGAGCAGTACTTC
-	-	TRBJ2-5	TRBV7-8	CASSVQGANLAETQYF	TGTGCCAGCAGCGTACAGGGAGCAAATCTCGCCGAGACCCAGTACTTC
TRBD2	-	TRBJ2-3	TRBV30	CAWSLGRSDTQYF	TGTGCCTGGAGTCTCGGGAGGTCGGATACGCAGTATTTT
-	once	TRBJ2-7	TRBV9	CASSVAAGKGDEQYF	TGTGCCAGCAGCGTAGCTGCGGGAAAGGGAGACGAGCAGTACTTC
TRBD1	once	TRBJ1-2	TRBV19	CASMRDRVGGYTF	TGTGCCAGTATGAGGGACAGGGTGGGAGGCTACACCTTC
-	-	TRBJ2-4	TRBV7-6	CASSLDEGGAKNIQYF	TGTGCCAGCAGCTTAGATGAGGGCGGGGCCAAAAACATTCAGTACTTC
TRBD2	-	TRBJ2-3	TRBV5-1	CASRDSGQSTDTQYF	TGCGCCAGCAGGGATAGCGGGCAAAGCACAGATACGCAGTATTTT
-	once	TRBJ2-1	TRBV5-1	CASSAGQNNEQFF	TGCGCCAGCAGCGCGGGACAGAACAATGAGCAGTTCTTC
-	-	TRBJ1-1	TRBV7-9	CASSLEGRARNTEAFF	TGTGCCAGCAGCTTAGAAGGCAGGGCGCGCAACACTGAAGCTTTCTTT
TRBD2	-	TRBJ2-5	TRBV5-1	CASSTGLAGQETQYF	TGCGCCAGCAGCACGGGACTAGCGGGACAAGAGACCCAGTACTTC
TRBD2	-	TRBJ2-1	TRBV11-3	CASSLDLAGNNEQFF	TGTGCCAGCAGCTTAGACCTAGCGGGGAACAATGAGCAGTTCTTC
-	-	TRBJ1-2	TRBV9	CASSVVGFYGYTF	TGTGCCAGCAGCGTAGTCGGGTTCTATGGCTACACCTTC
TRBD2	-	TRBJ2-7	TRBV14	CASSQSKITSRTRIYEQYF	TGTGCCAGCAGCCAAAGTAAAATTACCTCCCGGACTAGGATCTACGAGCAGTACTTC
-	few	TRBJ1-5	TRBV27	CASSLSRRGQPQHF	TGTGCCAGCAGTTTATCCAGAAGAGGACAGCCCCAGCATTTT
TRBD1	-	TRBJ2-2	TRBV4-2	CASSQEGTGDTGELFF	TGTGCCAGCAGCCAAGAGGGGACAGGGGACACCGGGGAGCTGTTTTTT
TRBD1	-	TRBJ1-3	TRBV13	CASRLTGVPGNTIYF	TGTGCCAGCAGATTGACAGGGGTCCCTGGAAACACCATATATTTT
-	-	TRBJ2-7	TRBV29-1	CSVEDPTGLGYEQYF	TGCAGCGTTGAAGATCCCACAGGCCTCGGCTACGAGCAGTACTTC
TRBD2	-	TRBJ2-1	TRBV19	CASSILGIAGVNEQFF	TGTGCCAGTAGTATTTTAGGCATAGCGGGGGTCAATGAGCAGTTCTTC
TRBD1	-	TRBJ2-2	TRBV7-3	CASSPYRGRGNTGELFF	TGTGCCAGCAGCCCCTACAGGGGGCGCGGGAACACCGGGGAGCTGTTTTTT
-	-	TRBJ2-1	TRBV7-9	CASSYHGSYNEQFF	TGTGCCAGCAGCTACCACGGCTCCTACAATGAGCAGTTCTTC
TRBD1	-	TRBJ2-3	TRBV19	CASTGQGAADTQYF	TGTGCCAGTACGGGACAGGGGGCGGCAGATACGCAGTATTTT
-	-	TRBJ2-7	TRBV11-2	CASSSSGATYEQYF	TGTGCCAGCAGCTCCAGCGGAGCGACCTACGAGCAGTACTTC
-	-	TRBJ1-1	TRBV19	CASSIDAGRNTEAFF	TGTGCCAGTAGTATAGACGCGGGGAGGAACACTGAAGCTTTCTTT
-	-	TRBJ1-1	TRBV7-3	CASSRDLGRLAFF	TGTGCCAGCAGCCGAGACCTAGGGAGGTTGGCTTTCTTT
-	few	TRBJ1-3	TRBV7-2	CASSGSGLSGNTIYF	TGTGCCAGCAGTGGATCCGGGTTAAGTGGAAACACCATATATTTT
TRBD1	-	TRBJ1-2	TRBV5-1	CASSSSGQGAQGYTF	TGCGCCAGCAGCTCAAGTGGACAGGGGGCGCAAGGCTACACCTTC
TRBD1	-	TRBJ2-3	TRBV2	CASLDRGPTDTQYF	TGTGCCAGCCTAGACAGGGGGCCCACAGATACGCAGTATTTT